This T cell receptor (beta chain) was captured in a study of identifying expanded T cells in peripheral blood (dated by TCRdb to between 2018 and 2021). Regarding the complete study: Four technical replicates, made by sequencing separate aliquots from the same pool of genomic DNA, were compared pairwise. Paper-wide results and their limitations: The authors expected biological variance in healthy repertoires might increase further over much longer intervals such as months to years. Variance in clone template counts between approximately two-week samples significantly increased with total template count across all healthy donors. The beta-binomial model significantly reduced the number of clones called differentially abundant and the false-positive rate across all healthy-donor time intervals. Approximately 1.2 differentially abundant clones were flagged by the binomial model between technical replicates, whereas about 16 and 19 were flagged over roughly two weeks and four weeks, respectively.

The immunoSEQ Assay, which uses bias-controlled multiplex PCR amplification of genomic DNA, was used to profile TCRbeta CDR3 regions. As for the authors' bioinformatics: To quantify the absolute abundance of each unique TCRbeta CDR3 region, the sequences were collapsed and filtered. Differential abundance was assessed using a binomial (Fisher-equivalent) model and a beta-binomial model in which time-dependent variance fitted from healthy donors was added. Clones with fewer than 5 combined templates were removed, and a clone was called differentially abundant if the clone's Benjamini-Hochberg FDR was below 0.01. In the beta-binomial model, variance was expressed as a function of the total template count across the two samples, in the form v = (b*log(k)+a)^2. Not all clones reach the TCRdb copy of this immuneACCESS table, which keeps in-frame sequences only. Checked studies attribute under half of the gap to unresolved V genes and leave the rest unexplained. That table gives V, J and clone size, and the DNA gave D and trimming. A total of over 85,000 clones appear in this sample, 88% of them only once. 12% to 15% of the sample lies in the top ten.

V is shortened by 5 bases, J by 8 bases, and the region joining them spans 18 bases. According to the germline V gene (reference sequence), CDR1 reads SEHNR and CDR2 reads FQNEAQ. The CDR3 runs 14 amino acids, cysteine and phenylalanine included. The retained sequence is limited to the CDR3, 42 bases, with the frame set at the first base. Points on this clone: Its antigen is not yet known. Nothing much larger sits one base from this clone, and base qualities are not available.

No immune events, such as infections, were documented for the healthy donors during the collection period. Healthy-donor blood repertoires served as a training cohort to calibrate time-dependent variance in a beta-binomial model of T-cell clone differential abundance. There were some ten healthy donors in the training cohort, of whom 3 were female and 7 were male. An age range of roughly 29 to 70 years, with an average of roughly 45 years, was recorded for the donors. Whole blood was collected from each healthy donor at three time points spaced approximately 13 days apart and obtained from a commercial supplier. Genomic DNA was extracted from unsorted whole blood for immunosequencing.

The TCR originated in a person between 18 and 75 years old in good health. The chain is encoded by TRBV7-9 joined to TRBJ1-2, with a weak D call of TRBD1 (6 bases match). The sequencing input was blood. The CDR3 reads CASSLMDSSRGYTF. In nucleotides, the sequence is TGTGCCAGCAGCCTCATGGACAGCTCCAGGGGCTACACCTTC.